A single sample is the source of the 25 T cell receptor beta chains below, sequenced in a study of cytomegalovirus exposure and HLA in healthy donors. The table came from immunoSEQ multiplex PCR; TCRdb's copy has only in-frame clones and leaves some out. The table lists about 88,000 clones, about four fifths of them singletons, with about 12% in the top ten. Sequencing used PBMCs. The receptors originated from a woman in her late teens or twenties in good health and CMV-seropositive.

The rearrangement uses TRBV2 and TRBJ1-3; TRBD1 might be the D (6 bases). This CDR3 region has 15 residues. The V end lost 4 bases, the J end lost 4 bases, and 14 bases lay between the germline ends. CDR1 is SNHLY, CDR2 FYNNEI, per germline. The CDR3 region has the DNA TGTGCCAGCAGTGCGGACAGTTTGGGAGGAAACACCATATATTTT. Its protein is CASSADSLGGNTIYF.

The CDR3 bases are TGTGCCAGCAGTTATCCCGGGACAGGGGGCGAAGAGACCCAGTACTTC. The encoded protein is CASSYPGTGGEETQYF. The gene calls are TRBV6-5 and TRBJ2-5, with 12 positions matching TRBD1. This CDR3 comprises 16 residues. Per the germline V gene, CDR1 is MNHEY and CDR2 is SVGAGI. The junction had 5 bases not matched to a gene; V was cut back by 3 bases and J by 3 bases.

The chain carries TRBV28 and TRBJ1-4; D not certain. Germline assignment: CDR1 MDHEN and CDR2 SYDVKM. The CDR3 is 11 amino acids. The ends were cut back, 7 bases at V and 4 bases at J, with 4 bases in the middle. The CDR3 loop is CASTYNEKLFF. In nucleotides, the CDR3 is TGTGCCAGCACCTATAATGAAAAACTGTTTTTT. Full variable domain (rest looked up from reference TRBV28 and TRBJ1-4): DVKVTQSSRYLVKRTGEKVFLECVQDMDHENMFWYRQDPGLGLRLIYFSYDVKMKEKGDIPEGYSVSREKKERFSLILESASTNQTSMYLCASTYNEKLFFGSGTQLSVL.

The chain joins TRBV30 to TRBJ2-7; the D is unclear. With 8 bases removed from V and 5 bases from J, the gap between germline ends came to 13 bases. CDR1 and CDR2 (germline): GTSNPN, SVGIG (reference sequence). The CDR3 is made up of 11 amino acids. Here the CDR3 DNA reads TGTGCCGCATACCAGGTGGACGAGCAGTACTTC. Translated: CAAYQVDEQYF.

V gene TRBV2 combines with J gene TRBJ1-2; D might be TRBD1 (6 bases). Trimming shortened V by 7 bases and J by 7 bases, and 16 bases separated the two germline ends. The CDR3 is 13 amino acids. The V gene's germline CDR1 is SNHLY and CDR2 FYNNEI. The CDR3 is CASIRQEMFGYTF. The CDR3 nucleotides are TGTGCCAGCATCCGACAGGAAATGTTTGGCTACACCTTC.

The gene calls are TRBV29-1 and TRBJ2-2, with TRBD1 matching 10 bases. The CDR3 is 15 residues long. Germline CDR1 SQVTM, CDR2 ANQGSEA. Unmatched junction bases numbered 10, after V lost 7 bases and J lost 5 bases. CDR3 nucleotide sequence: TGCAGCGCTAAAGCGGGGACAGGGGAAACCGGGGAGCTGTTTTTT. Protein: CSAKAGTGETGELFF.

The chain's CDR3 is CASTKGASYGYTF. Here the CDR3 DNA reads TGTGCCAGCACCAAAGGGGCGTCCTATGGCTACACCTTC. V usage is TRBV6-5 and J usage is TRBJ1-2; weak D call: TRBD1 (5 bases). The V and J ends lost 7 bases and 4 bases respectively, with 13 bases between them. Germline V lookup: CDR1 MNHEY, CDR2 SVGAGI. The CDR3 loop spans 13 amino acids.

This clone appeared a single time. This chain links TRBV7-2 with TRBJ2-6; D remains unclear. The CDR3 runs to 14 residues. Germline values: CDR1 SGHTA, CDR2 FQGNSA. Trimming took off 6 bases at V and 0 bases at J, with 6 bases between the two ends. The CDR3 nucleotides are TGTGCCAGCAGTCTAAACTCTGGGGCCAACGTCCTGACTTTC. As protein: CASSLNSGANVLTF. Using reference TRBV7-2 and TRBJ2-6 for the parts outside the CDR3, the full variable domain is GAGVSQSPSNKVTEKGKDVELRCDPISGHTALYWYRQSLGQGLEFLIYFQGNSAPDKSGLPSDRFSAERTGGSVSTLTIQRTQQEDSAVYLCASSLNSGANVLTFGAGSRLTVL.

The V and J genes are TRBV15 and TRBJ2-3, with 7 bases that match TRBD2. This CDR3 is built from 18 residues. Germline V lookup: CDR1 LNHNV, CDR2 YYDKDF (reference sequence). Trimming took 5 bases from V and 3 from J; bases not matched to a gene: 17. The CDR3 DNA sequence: TGTGCCACCAGCGCTCCCGGACTAGATAAAGTCCGAACAGATACGCAGTATTTT. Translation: CATSAPGLDKVRTDTQYF. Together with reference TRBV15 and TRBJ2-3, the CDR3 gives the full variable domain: DAMVIQNPRYQVTQFGKPVTLSCSQTLNHNVMYWYQQKSSQAPKLLFHYYDKDFNNEADTPDNFQSRRPNTSFCFLDIRSPGLGDTAMYLCATSAPGLDKVRTDTQYFGPGTRLTVL.

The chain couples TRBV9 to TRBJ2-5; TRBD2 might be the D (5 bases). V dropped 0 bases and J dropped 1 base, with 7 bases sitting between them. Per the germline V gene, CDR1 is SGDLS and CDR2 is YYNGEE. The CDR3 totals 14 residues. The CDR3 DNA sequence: TGTGCCAGCAGCGTAGGGGGAGCCCAAGAGACCCAGTACTTC. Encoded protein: CASSVGGAQETQYF.

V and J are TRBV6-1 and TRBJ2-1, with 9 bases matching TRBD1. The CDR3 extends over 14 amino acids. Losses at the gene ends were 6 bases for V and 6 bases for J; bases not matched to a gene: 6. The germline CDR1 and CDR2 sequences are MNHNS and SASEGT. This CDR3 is CASRTGTGSNEQFF. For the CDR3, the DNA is TGTGCCAGCAGGACCGGGACAGGGTCCAATGAGCAGTTCTTC.

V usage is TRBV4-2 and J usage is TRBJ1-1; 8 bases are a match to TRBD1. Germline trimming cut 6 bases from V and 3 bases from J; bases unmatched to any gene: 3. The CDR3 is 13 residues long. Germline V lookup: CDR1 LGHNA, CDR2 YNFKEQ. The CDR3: CASSTGGDTEAFF. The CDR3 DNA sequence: TGTGCCAGCAGTACAGGGGGAGACACTGAAGCTTTCTTT.

CDR3 sequence (DNA): TGTGCCAGCAGGCGAGGACAGACAGACAGGGGGCTCAGGTCCTACGAGCAGTACTTC. Amino acid sequence: CASRRGQTDRGLRSYEQYF. The chain is built from TRBV14 and TRBJ2-7, with 10 positions matching TRBD1. The length of the CDR3 is 19 residues. With V trimmed by 6 bases and J by 1 base, 18 bases remained unmatched. In germline, CDR1 is SGHDN, CDR2 FVKESK.

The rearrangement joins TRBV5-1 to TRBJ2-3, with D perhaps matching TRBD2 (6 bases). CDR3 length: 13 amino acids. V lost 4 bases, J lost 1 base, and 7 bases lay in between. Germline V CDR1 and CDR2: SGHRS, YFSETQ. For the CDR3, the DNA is TGCGCCAGCAGCCGGAGGGGCACAGATACGCAGTATTTT. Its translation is CASSRRGTDTQYF.

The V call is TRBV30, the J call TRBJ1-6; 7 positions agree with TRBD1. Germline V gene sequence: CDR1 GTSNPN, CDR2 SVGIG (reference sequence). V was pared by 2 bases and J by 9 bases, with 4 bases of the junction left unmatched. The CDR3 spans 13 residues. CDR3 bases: TGTGCCTGGAGTTACAGGGGAGGTTCACCCCTCCACTTT. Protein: CAWSYRGGSPLHF.

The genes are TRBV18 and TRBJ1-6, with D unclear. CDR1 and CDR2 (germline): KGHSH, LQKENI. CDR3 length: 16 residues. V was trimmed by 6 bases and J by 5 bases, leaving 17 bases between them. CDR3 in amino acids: CASSSPVGSNNSPLHF. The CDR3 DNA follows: TGTGCCAGCTCGTCTCCCGTTGGCAGTAATAATTCACCCCTCCACTTT.

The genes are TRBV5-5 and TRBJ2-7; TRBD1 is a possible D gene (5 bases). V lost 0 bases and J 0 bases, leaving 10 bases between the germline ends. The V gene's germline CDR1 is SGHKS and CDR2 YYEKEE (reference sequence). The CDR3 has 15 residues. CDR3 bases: TGTGCCAGCAGCTTGGGTCCGACAGCCTCCTACGAGCAGTACTTC. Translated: CASSLGPTASYEQYF. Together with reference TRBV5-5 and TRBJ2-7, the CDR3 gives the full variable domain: DAGVTQSPTHLIKTRGQQVTLRCSPISGHKSVSWYQQVLGQGPQFIFQYYEKEERGRGNFPDRFSARQFPNYSSELNVNALLLGDSALYLCASSLGPTASYEQYFGPGTRLTVT.

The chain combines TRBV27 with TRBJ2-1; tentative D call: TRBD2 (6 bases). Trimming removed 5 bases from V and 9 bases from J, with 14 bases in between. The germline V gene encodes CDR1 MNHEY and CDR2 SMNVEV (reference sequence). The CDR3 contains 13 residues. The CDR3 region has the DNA TGTGCCAGCAGTCCCCGGGAGAGGGGTGAGCAGTTCTTC. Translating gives CASSPRERGEQFF.

CDR3 protein: CASSVGGGVDQPQHF. The CDR3 DNA follows: TGTGCCAGCAGCGTAGGTGGAGGGGTGGATCAGCCCCAGCATTTT. This rearrangement joins TRBV9 to TRBJ1-5; D may be TRBD1 (5 bases). The V gene lost 0 bases and the J gene lost 5 bases, with 12 bases spanning the gap. Germline CDR1 reads SGDLS; CDR2 reads YYNGEE. There are 15 residues in the CDR3.

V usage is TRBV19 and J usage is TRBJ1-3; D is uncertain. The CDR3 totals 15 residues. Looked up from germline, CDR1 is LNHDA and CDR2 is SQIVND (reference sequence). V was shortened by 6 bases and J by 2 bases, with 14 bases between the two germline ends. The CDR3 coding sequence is TGTGCCAGTAGGATTACCGAGAGAACTGGAAACACCATATATTTT. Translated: CASRITERTGNTIYF. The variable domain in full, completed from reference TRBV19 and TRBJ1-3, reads DGGITQSPKYLFRKEGQNVTLSCEQNLNHDAMYWYRQDPGQGLRLIYYSQIVNDFQKGDIAEGYSVSREKKESFPLTVTSAQKNPTAFYLCASRITERTGNTIYFGEGSWLTVV.

The CDR3 reads CERGAGKTYEQYF. The CDR3 DNA reads TGTGAGAGAGGGGCGGGGAAAACCTACGAGCAGTACTTC. This chain connects TRBV27 to TRBJ2-7; D is perhaps TRBD2 (6 bases). Germline values: CDR1 MNHEY, CDR2 SMNVEV (reference sequence). This CDR3 region has 13 residues.

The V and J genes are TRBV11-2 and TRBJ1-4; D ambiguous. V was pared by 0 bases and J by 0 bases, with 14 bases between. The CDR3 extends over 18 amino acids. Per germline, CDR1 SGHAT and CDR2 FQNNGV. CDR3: CASSLDLGGKPTNEKLFF. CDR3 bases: TGTGCCAGCAGCTTAGATCTGGGCGGGAAACCAACTAATGAAAAACTGTTTTTT. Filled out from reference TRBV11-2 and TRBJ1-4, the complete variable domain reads EAGVAQSPRYKIIEKRQSVAFWCNPISGHATLYWYQQILGQGPKLLIQFQNNGVVDDSQLPKDRFSAERLKGVDSTLKIQPAKLEDSAVYLCASSLDLGGKPTNEKLFFGSGTQLSVL.

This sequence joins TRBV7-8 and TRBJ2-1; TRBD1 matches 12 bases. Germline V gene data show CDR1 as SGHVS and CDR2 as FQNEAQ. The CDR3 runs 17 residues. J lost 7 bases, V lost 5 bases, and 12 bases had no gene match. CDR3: CASSLRRDRGHLNEQFF. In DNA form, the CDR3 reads TGTGCCAGCAGCCTGCGCCGGGACAGGGGGCATTTGAATGAGCAGTTCTTC.

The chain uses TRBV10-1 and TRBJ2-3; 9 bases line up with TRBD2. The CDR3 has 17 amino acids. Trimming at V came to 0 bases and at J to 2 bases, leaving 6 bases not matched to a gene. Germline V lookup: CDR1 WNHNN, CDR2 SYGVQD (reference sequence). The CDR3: CASSESKRGASTDTQYF. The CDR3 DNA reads TGCGCCAGCAGTGAGTCGAAGCGGGGGGCGTCCACAGATACGCAGTATTTT.

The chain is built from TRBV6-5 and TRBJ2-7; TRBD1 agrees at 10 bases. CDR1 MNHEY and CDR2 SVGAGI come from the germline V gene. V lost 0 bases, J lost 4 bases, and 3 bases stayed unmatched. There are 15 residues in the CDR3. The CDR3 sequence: CASSYSRQGAYEQYF. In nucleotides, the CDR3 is TGTGCCAGCAGTTACTCGAGACAGGGGGCTTACGAGCAGTACTTC.